A selection of T cell receptor beta chains follows, all from one sample in a study of vaccination and CD4 T cells after COVID-19. In TCRdb, the PCR reads were re-called with MiXCR into one record per CDR3 protein. The sample lists tens of thousands of distinct CDR3 sequences, 62% occurring once. Their antigen targets remain unknown. Sample: CD4+ T cells from blood, cultured in vitro, taken before SARS-CoV-2 vaccination. The receptors stem from a human donor who received a COVID-19 vaccine. Each CDR3 is given with its conserved first and last residue. Fields, in order: clone size, V gene, D gene, J gene, CDR3 protein, CDR3 DNA. The D gene is left open where the match is weak. Not every row has a clone size; where given, it reads once, few, many or a size class.

clone_size: few; v_call: TRBV19; d_call: NA; j_call: TRBJ1-2; cdr3_aa: CASTIGLNYGYTF; cdr3_nt: TGTGCCAGTACCATAGGGCTAAACTATGGCTACACCTTC
clone_size: NA; v_call: TRBV6-1; d_call: NA; j_call: TRBJ2-7; cdr3_aa: CATSWSGSGAYEQYF; cdr3_nt: TGTGCCACCTCTTGGTCAGGTTCGGGTGCCTACGAGCAGTACTTC
clone_size: NA; v_call: TRBV7-8; d_call: TRBD2; j_call: TRBJ2-1; cdr3_aa: CASRSSRTSGGRNEQFF; cdr3_nt: TGTGCCAGCAGGTCGTCGAGAACTAGCGGGGGTAGGAATGAGCAGTTCTTC
clone_size: few; v_call: TRBV7-9; d_call: NA; j_call: TRBJ2-3; cdr3_aa: CASSPDLTWDTQYF; cdr3_nt: TGTGCCAGCAGCCCAGACTTAACGTGGGATACGCAGTATTTT
clone_size: NA; v_call: TRBV20-1; d_call: NA; j_call: TRBJ2-3; cdr3_aa: CSAIRGSSTDTQYF; cdr3_nt: TGCAGTGCTATTCGGGGGTCGAGCACAGATACGCAGTATTTT
clone_size: NA; v_call: TRBV19; d_call: NA; j_call: TRBJ1-2; cdr3_aa: CASSIGRLYGYTF; cdr3_nt: TGTGCCAGTAGTATCGGCAGGTTATATGGCTACACCTTC
clone_size: few; v_call: TRBV19; d_call: NA; j_call: TRBJ1-5; cdr3_aa: CASTGRTHQPQHF; cdr3_nt: TGTGCCAGTACAGGGAGGACGCATCAGCCCCAGCATTTT
clone_size: NA; v_call: TRBV7-2; d_call: TRBD1; j_call: TRBJ1-2; cdr3_aa: CASSPSGGVGYTF; cdr3_nt: TGTGCCAGCAGCCCCTCAGGGGGCGTTGGCTACACCTTC
clone_size: NA; v_call: TRBV19; d_call: NA; j_call: TRBJ1-4; cdr3_aa: CASRFRHKEGEKLFF; cdr3_nt: TGTGCCAGCCGCTTCCGGCACAAGGAGGGAGAAAAACTGTTTTTT
clone_size: NA; v_call: TRBV6-1; d_call: NA; j_call: TRBJ2-7; cdr3_aa: CASTRDSYRYEQYF; cdr3_nt: TGTGCCAGCACGCGGGACTCCTACCGCTACGAGCAGTACTTC
clone_size: NA; v_call: TRBV6-1; d_call: NA; j_call: TRBJ2-2; cdr3_aa: CASSEDHDVGELFF; cdr3_nt: TGTGCCAGCAGTGAAGACCATGACGTCGGGGAGCTGTTTTTT
clone_size: NA; v_call: TRBV12-3/TRBV12-4; d_call: TRBD1; j_call: TRBJ1-2; cdr3_aa: CASSLRTGGWGGYTF; cdr3_nt: TGTGCCAGCAGTTTGAGGACAGGGGGATGGGGTGGCTACACCTTC
clone_size: NA; v_call: TRBV7-6; d_call: TRBD1; j_call: TRBJ2-7; cdr3_aa: CASSQYRGYEQYF; cdr3_nt: TGTGCCAGCAGCCAATACAGGGGATACGAGCAGTACTTC
clone_size: NA; v_call: TRBV19; d_call: NA; j_call: TRBJ1-1; cdr3_aa: CASSISGVLNTEAFF; cdr3_nt: TGTGCCAGTAGTATAAGTGGTGTCCTAAACACTGAAGCTTTCTTT
clone_size: NA; v_call: TRBV7-9; d_call: NA; j_call: TRBJ2-3; cdr3_aa: CASSLGVGDTQYF; cdr3_nt: TGTGCCAGCAGCTTAGGTGTTGGCGATACGCAGTATTTT
clone_size: NA; v_call: TRBV6-1; d_call: NA; j_call: TRBJ2-6; cdr3_aa: CASSWGTRSGANVLTF; cdr3_nt: TGTGCCAGCAGCTGGGGGACACGCTCTGGGGCCAACGTCCTGACTTTC
clone_size: once; v_call: TRBV24-1; d_call: NA; j_call: TRBJ2-3; cdr3_aa: CATSQGVSRSTDTQYF; cdr3_nt: TGTGCCACCAGTCAGGGCGTATCCAGAAGCACAGATACGCAGTATTTT
clone_size: NA; v_call: TRBV10-3; d_call: NA; j_call: TRBJ1-2; cdr3_aa: CAISEVGGKGYGYTF; cdr3_nt: TGTGCCATCAGTGAGGTGGGAGGGAAGGGCTATGGCTACACCTTC
clone_size: NA; v_call: TRBV24-1; d_call: NA; j_call: TRBJ2-5; cdr3_aa: CATSSGWTQYF; cdr3_nt: TGTGCCACCAGTTCCGGTTGGACCCAGTACTTC
clone_size: NA; v_call: TRBV6-1; d_call: NA; j_call: TRBJ2-1; cdr3_aa: CASSKQRWDNEQFF; cdr3_nt: TGTGCCAGCAGTAAACAGCGGTGGGATAATGAGCAGTTCTTC
clone_size: NA; v_call: TRBV10-3; d_call: TRBD2; j_call: TRBJ2-3; cdr3_aa: CAISGGLAGETLSTDTQYF; cdr3_nt: TGTGCCATCAGTGGGGGACTAGCGGGGGAGACCCTTAGCACAGATACGCAGTATTTT